This TCR beta chain was sequenced for a study of CD8 T cells in ankylosing spondylitis. Quantitative 5'-RACE was performed with molecular barcodes, and it yielded the TCR beta libraries. TCRdb recomputed calls from the 5' RACE reads with MiXCR, one row per CDR3 protein. The sample records fewer than 550,000 distinct CDR3 sequences, about 5.7% being singletons. This clonotype was seen repeatedly, ten times or more. What it binds is not known. Study-level points and caveats: Clones linked to the disease showed a CD8+ phenotype. They occurred at relatively low frequencies in peripheral blood. Disease-linked clones were reportedly significantly enriched in matched ankylosing spondylitis synovial fluid. The study identified a TCR beta motif of under 10 highly homologous variants that appeared characteristic of ankylosing spondylitis blood. Reactive arthritis synovial fluid and blood were previously reported to contain some motif variants.

The CDR3 is 16 residues long. V was clipped by 5 bases and J by 3 bases; unmatched bases: 10. Germline V gives CDR1 KGHSH, CDR2 LQKENI. The rearrangement links TRBV18 to TRBJ2-3; the match to TRBD2 covers 8 bases. The sequenced material came from blood, either unsorted or a sorted T cell fraction (not recorded which). The receptor's source is a male donor with ankylosing spondylitis. The CDR3 protein is CASSDWAAGVTDTQYF. CDR3 DNA sequence: TGTGCCAGCTCAGATTGGGCAGCGGGAGTAACAGATACGCAGTATTTT.